What follows are 28 T cell receptor beta chains derived from one specimen sequenced in a study of PD-1 blockade in classical Hodgkin lymphoma. Sequenced by immunoSEQ multiplex PCR; TCRdb stores in-frame clones only, minus some. The top ten clones hold 16% of a sample with some 96,000 clones, roughly 79% of them seen once. All the patients suffered relapse after autologous stem cell transplantation, and brentuximab vedotin exposure differed. Here the sequenced sample was peripheral blood mononuclear cells (PBMCs), taken before the second cycle of nivolumab. These receptor sequences come from a human donor with classical Hodgkin lymphoma.

The chain recombines TRBV18 with TRBJ2-7; D might be TRBD2 (6 bases). Germline V lookup: CDR1 KGHSH, CDR2 LQKENI. Deletions cut 2 bases from V and 0 bases from J, with 8 bases between. This CDR3 contains 14 residues. The CDR3 reads CASSPRDFSYEQYF. The CDR3 DNA sequence: TGTGCCAGCTCACCAAGGGACTTCTCCTACGAGCAGTACTTC.

The chain couples TRBV19 to TRBJ2-7; 7 bases align to TRBD2. Germline-derived CDR1 and CDR2 are LNHDA and SQIVND (reference sequence). V trimming: 1 base; J trimming: 2 bases; junction bases outside the gene matches: 5. The CDR3 is 15 residues long. The CDR3 nucleotides read TGTGCCAGTAGTATAGTCGCGGGAGCTCCCTACGAGCAGTACTTC. Amino acid sequence: CASSIVAGAPYEQYF.

This chain joins TRBV18 and TRBJ2-7, with TRBD2 matching 8 bases. The CDR3 extends over 16 amino acids. With V trimmed by 5 bases and J by 0 bases, 9 bases remained unmatched. Germline V CDR1 and CDR2: KGHSH, LQKENI. The CDR3 DNA follows: TGTGCCAGCTCATCCTCTACCGGGACTAGCTCCTACGAGCAGTACTTC. Translation gives CASSSSTGTSSYEQYF.

The chain recombines TRBV6-5 with TRBJ2-7; D is tentatively TRBD1 or TRBD2 (6 bases each). Trimming took off 4 bases at V and 1 base at J, with 14 bases between the two ends. Germline CDR1 MNHEY, CDR2 SVGAGI. CDR3 length equals 15 residues. The CDR3 sequence: CASSSLATGSYEQYF. CDR3 nucleotides: TGTGCCAGCAGTTCTCTAGCGACAGGATCCTACGAGCAGTACTTC.

This clone was seen a single time. This likely traces to a read error, being one base from a far larger clone. This chain joins TRBV7-3 and TRBJ1-2, with TRBD1 as a possible D gene (6 bases). The CDR3 has 13 amino acids. Per the germline V gene, CDR1 is SGHTA and CDR2 is FQGTGA. The V and J ends lost 5 bases and 2 bases respectively, with 9 bases between them. CDR3 in DNA: TGTGCCAGCAGCGCGGACAGCAACTATGGCTACACCTTC. Protein: CASSADSNYGYTF.

A single count supports this clone. The chain combines TRBV19 with TRBJ1-6; 7 bases agree with TRBD1. The J segment lost 10 bases and the V segment lost 11 bases, leaving 17 bases of the junction unmatched. The CDR3 is made up of 15 amino acids. The germline V gene encodes CDR1 LNHDA and CDR2 SQIVND (reference sequence). CDR3 in amino acids: CAVGPGGSKNSPLHF. CDR3 bases: TGTGCCGTGGGGCCAGGGGGATCCAAAAACTCACCCCTCCACTTT.

The rearrangement links TRBV7-9 to TRBJ2-1; 12 nucleotides align to TRBD2. Germline V gives CDR1 SEHNR, CDR2 FQNEAQ (reference sequence). The ends lost 7 bases at V and 8 bases at J; junction bases unmatched: 15. The CDR3 length is 17 residues. The CDR3 sequence: CASTPGASGRVRYEQFF. The DNA for the CDR3 is TGTGCCAGCACTCCGGGGGCTAGCGGGAGGGTTAGGTATGAGCAGTTCTTC.

The genes are TRBV11-1 and TRBJ2-7, with D unresolved. The CDR3 covers 14 residues. CDR1 SGHAT and CDR2 FQDESV come from the germline V gene (reference sequence). The V end lost 5 bases, the J end lost 3 bases, and 14 bases lay between the germline ends. The CDR3 region is CASSPGPRLYEQYF. CDR3 coding DNA: TGTGCCAGCAGCCCCGGGCCGCGTCTCTACGAGCAGTACTTC.

This sequence joins TRBV27 and TRBJ1-2; tentatively, D is TRBD1 (5 bases). This CDR3 has 16 amino acids. Per the germline V gene, CDR1 is MNHEY and CDR2 is SMNVEV (reference sequence). Trimming took 2 bases from V and 0 from J, leaving 13 bases between them. The CDR3 sequence is CASSLVGDLANYGYTF. The CDR3, as DNA: TGTGCCAGCAGTTTAGTTGGGGACCTAGCTAACTATGGCTACACCTTC.

This chain links TRBV7-3 with TRBJ2-1; 8 bases agree with TRBD2. V lost 5 bases to trimming and J lost 1 base; unmatched junction nucleotides: 10. From germline, CDR1 is SGHTA and CDR2 FQGTGA. This CDR3 spans 17 amino acids. CDR3 DNA: TGTGCCAGCAGCCCAGGTGGACTAGCCGCATCCTACAATGAGCAGTTCTTC. It encodes CASSPGGLAASYNEQFF.

The chain combines TRBV5-6 with TRBJ1-1; tentatively, D is TRBD1 (6 bases). With 5 bases removed from V and 2 bases from J, the gap between germline ends came to 16 bases. The CDR3 consists of 15 residues. Germline CDR1 SGHDT, CDR2 YYEEEE. As DNA, the CDR3 is TGTGCCAGCAGTTCCCTACTCAGGGGAAACACTGAAGCTTTCTTT. This sequence encodes CASSSLLRGNTEAFF.

The chain joins TRBV28 to TRBJ1-1; unclear D gene. Germline loops: CDR1 MDHEN, CDR2 SYDVKM. V was clipped by 6 bases and J by 2 bases, with 10 bases between them. The CDR3 is 13 residues long. This chain's CDR3 is CASRPPRNTEAFF. The CDR3 DNA reads TGTGCCAGCAGGCCCCCTCGAAACACTGAAGCTTTCTTT.

J is TRBJ1-3 and V is TRBV5-4; the D is unclear. The CDR3 consists of 17 residues. Germline CDR1 reads SGHNT; CDR2 reads YYREEE (reference sequence). V lost 0 bases, J lost 6 bases, and 19 bases lay in between. Written as DNA, the CDR3 is TGTGCCAGCAGCTTGGATGGAGGGTTGGTCAAAAAAAACACCATATATTTT. Translated, it gives CASSLDGGLVKKNTIYF.

The rearrangement joins TRBV30 to TRBJ2-3; perhaps TRBD1 as D (5 bases). With 0 bases removed from V and 0 bases from J, the gap between germline ends came to 7 bases. CDR1 and CDR2 (germline): GTSNPN, SVGIG (reference sequence). CDR3 length equals 14 residues. CDR3 nucleotides: TGTGCCTGGAGTGTAGGGGCTAGCACAGATACGCAGTATTTT. This codes for CAWSVGASTDTQYF.

This sequence joins TRBV5-6 and TRBJ1-1; TRBD1 might be the D (6 bases). The CDR3 is made up of 14 amino acids. Germline V gene lookup returns CDR1 SGHDT and CDR2 YYEEEE. The germline V and J ends were trimmed by 4 bases and 6 bases, with 16 bases remaining between them. The CDR3 DNA reads TGTGCCAGCAGCCGGACAGCCGAAAGCCCTGAAGCTTTCTTT. It specifies CASSRTAESPEAFF.

This clone was recorded a few times. V usage is TRBV19 and J usage is TRBJ1-1; tentative D call: TRBD1 (5 bases). Germline loops: CDR1 LNHDA, CDR2 SQIVND (reference sequence). CDR3 length: 15 amino acids. Trimming cost V 4 bases and J 1 base, with 13 bases left between them. The CDR3 DNA reads as TGTGCCAGTAGTACCTCGGGACGGAGGAACACTGAAGCTTTCTTT. Amino acid sequence: CASSTSGRRNTEAFF.

The chain couples TRBV2 to TRBJ1-1; TRBD1 matches at 7 bases. This CDR3 has 15 residues. CDR1 SNHLY and CDR2 FYNNEI come from the germline V gene. The V segment lost 3 bases and the J segment 1 base; nucleotides outside the gene matches: 5. The CDR3 protein is CASSDRGVRNTEAFF. The CDR3 coding sequence is TGTGCCAGCAGTGACAGGGGGGTTCGGAACACTGAAGCTTTCTTT.

V is TRBV11-3 and J is TRBJ1-1; D remains ambiguous. The V end lost 1 base, the J end lost 8 bases, and 11 bases lay between the germline ends. Germline CDR1 SGHNT, CDR2 YENEEA. The CDR3 loop spans 13 amino acids. The CDR3 spells CASSLGPGREAFF. In DNA form, the CDR3 reads TGTGCCAGCAGCTTAGGCCCGGGCCGAGAAGCTTTCTTT.

The chain uses TRBV19 and TRBJ2-1; 9 bases are shared with TRBD2. V shed 5 bases and J 5 bases; nucleotides not matched to a gene: 7. This CDR3 is built from 15 residues. Per germline, CDR1 LNHDA and CDR2 SQIVND (reference sequence). This CDR3 is CASSLRLAAHNEQFF. The CDR3 nucleotides read TGTGCCAGTAGTCTCCGACTAGCGGCCCACAATGAGCAGTTCTTC. The full variable domain, rest sourced from reference TRBV19 and TRBJ2-1, is DGGITQSPKYLFRKEGQNVTLSCEQNLNHDAMYWYRQDPGQGLRLIYYSQIVNDFQKGDIAEGYSVSREKKESFPLTVTSAQKNPTAFYLCASSLRLAAHNEQFFGPGTRLTVL.

The chain combines TRBV6-1 with TRBJ2-7; D is uncertain. Per germline, CDR1 MNHNS and CDR2 SASEGT. V was shortened by 8 bases and J by 6 bases, with 17 bases between the two germline ends. The CDR3 has 13 amino acids. CDR3 sequence: CASVLSGLGEQYF. As DNA, the CDR3 is TGTGCCAGCGTCCTGTCTGGTTTAGGCGAGCAGTACTTC.

The rearrangement links TRBV19 to TRBJ2-5, with unresolved D. This CDR3 has 13 amino acids. Germline loops: CDR1 LNHDA, CDR2 SQIVND (reference sequence). Trimming shortened V by 4 bases and J by 5 bases, and 11 bases separated the two germline ends. CDR3 amino acids: CASSTGRWETQYF. In DNA, the CDR3 is TGTGCCAGTAGTACTGGACGGTGGGAGACCCAGTACTTC.

This chain uses TRBV7-9 with TRBJ2-4, with D perhaps matching TRBD2 (6 bases). Germline V gene sequence: CDR1 SEHNR, CDR2 FQNEAQ (reference sequence). Trimming took off 3 bases at V and 2 bases at J, with 8 bases between the two ends. CDR3 length: 14 amino acids. DNA for the CDR3: TGTGCCAGCAGCTTCGGGGGTTCCAAAAACATTCAGTACTTC. It encodes CASSFGGSKNIQYF.

The chain employs TRBV10-2 and TRBJ2-2; D uncertain. The germline gives CDR1 WSHSY, CDR2 SAAADI. V shed 4 bases and J shed 7 bases, with 13 bases lying between them. The CDR3 contains 14 residues. DNA for the CDR3: TGCGCCAGCAGTGTAACCGGGCCGGACGGGGAGCTGTTTTTT. This sequence encodes CASSVTGPDGELFF.

This clone showed up just a few times. J is TRBJ2-7 and V is TRBV19; tentative D call: TRBD1 (7 bases). Germline V lookup: CDR1 LNHDA, CDR2 SQIVND (reference sequence). V was clipped by 3 bases and J by 3 bases, with 18 bases between them. The CDR3 totals 16 residues. CDR3 residues: CASSMAAGTDYYEQYF. CDR3 in DNA: TGTGCCAGTAGTATGGCCGCGGGGACAGATTACTACGAGCAGTACTTC. The full variable domain, its missing parts supplied by reference TRBV19 and TRBJ2-7, is DGGITQSPKYLFRKEGQNVTLSCEQNLNHDAMYWYRQDPGQGLRLIYYSQIVNDFQKGDIAEGYSVSREKKESFPLTVTSAQKNPTAFYLCASSMAAGTDYYEQYFGPGTRLTVT.

This chain links TRBV30 with TRBJ2-5; 8 nucleotides match TRBD2. Trimming cost V 4 bases and J 7 bases; bases outside gene matches: 5. Germline lookup yields CDR1 GTSNPN and CDR2 SVGIG (reference sequence). The length of the CDR3 is 12 residues. Written as DNA, the CDR3 is TGTGCCTGGACCTCCGGGGGGGGGACCCAGTACTTC. It encodes CAWTSGGGTQYF.

Ten or more counts support this clone. This rearrangement joins TRBV9 to TRBJ2-7; either TRBD1 or TRBD2 may fit D (5 bases each). Germline loops: CDR1 SGDLS, CDR2 YYNGEE. The CDR3 spans 14 residues. Trimming shortened V by 4 bases and J by 2 bases, and 13 bases separated the two germline ends. The DNA of the CDR3 is TGTGCCAGCAGCCTCGAATTGGGGGCCTACGAGCAGTACTTC. This gives the protein CASSLELGAYEQYF.

V usage is TRBV21-1 and J usage is TRBJ1-5; TRBD1 is taken as the D call from the table, unchecked against the DNA. TRBV21-1 is a known pseudogene. This CDR3 has 16 amino acids. The CDR3 bases are TGTGCCAGCAGCAAAAGTCACGGACATTCTAATCAGCCCCAGCATTTT. Translation: CASSKSHGHSNQPQHF.

The rearrangement links TRBV11-2 to TRBJ2-3; a possible D gene is TRBD2 (6 bases). V shed 4 bases and J shed 0 bases, with 14 bases lying between them. Germline CDR1 is SGHAT and CDR2 is FQNNGV. This CDR3 comprises 16 residues. The DNA for the CDR3 is TGTGCCAGCAGCTCCGAGCGCGGGACTAGCACAGATACGCAGTATTTT. This gives the protein CASSSERGTSTDTQYF.